The TCR beta chain described here comes from a study of T cells after yellow fever vaccination. Overall study context: Preparation of the low-cell-number fractions used SMART-Seq v4 Ultra Low Input.

UMIs were added to TCR cDNA along with a universal primer site when it was made by 5'RACE template switching. TCRdb reanalysed the 5' RACE reads using MiXCR and keeps one entry per CDR3 protein. The data hold 9,500 to 15,000 distinct CDR3 sequences, with roughly 5.8% observed a single time. Overall study findings and caveats: On re-exposure, the response was weaker but peaked faster, at day 5 versus 15. Although most clonotypes did not, a small share appeared in both CD4 and CD8 compartments.

Trimming removed 1 base at V and 7 bases at J, with 11 bases between. This CDR3 contains 14 residues. CDR1 SGHAT and CDR2 FQNNGV come from the germline V gene. Sequenced material: PBMCs, either bulk or a sorted T-cell subset (CD4+, CD8+, memory, or dextramer-sorted; not recorded which), taken on the day of the yellow fever booster vaccination. The TCR sequence derives from a man in his thirties or forties who received the YFV17D yellow fever vaccine. The rearrangement joins TRBV11-2 to TRBJ2-1; D is undetermined. CDR3 bases: TGTGCCAGCAGCTTAGCTAGTACCTTAAATGAGCAGTTCTTC. Amino acid sequence: CASSLASTLNEQFF.